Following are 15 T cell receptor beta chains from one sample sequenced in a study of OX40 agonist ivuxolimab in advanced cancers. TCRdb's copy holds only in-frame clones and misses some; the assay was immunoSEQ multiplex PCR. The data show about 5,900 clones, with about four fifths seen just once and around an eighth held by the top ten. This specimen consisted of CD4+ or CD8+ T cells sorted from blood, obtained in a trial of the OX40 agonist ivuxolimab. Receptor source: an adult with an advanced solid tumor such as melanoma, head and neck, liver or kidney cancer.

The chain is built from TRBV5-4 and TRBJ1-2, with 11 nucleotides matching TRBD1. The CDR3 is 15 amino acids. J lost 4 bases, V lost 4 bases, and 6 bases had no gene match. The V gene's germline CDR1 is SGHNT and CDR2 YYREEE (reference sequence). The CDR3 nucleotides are TGTGCCAGCAGCGAGGGACAGGGGGTGCTCTATGGCTACACCTTC. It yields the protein CASSEGQGVLYGYTF.

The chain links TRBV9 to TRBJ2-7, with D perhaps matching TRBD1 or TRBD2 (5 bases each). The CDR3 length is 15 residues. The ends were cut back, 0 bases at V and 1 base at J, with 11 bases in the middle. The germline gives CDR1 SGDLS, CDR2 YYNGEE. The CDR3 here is CASSVDRDPSYEQYF. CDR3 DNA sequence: TGTGCCAGCAGCGTAGATCGGGACCCATCCTACGAGCAGTACTTC.

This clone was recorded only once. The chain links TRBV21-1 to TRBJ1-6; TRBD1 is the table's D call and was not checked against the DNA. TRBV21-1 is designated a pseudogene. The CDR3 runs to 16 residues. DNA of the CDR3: TGTGCCAGCAGCAGCCTGACAGGGTCCTATAATTCACCCCTCCACTTT. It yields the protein CASSSLTGSYNSPLHF.

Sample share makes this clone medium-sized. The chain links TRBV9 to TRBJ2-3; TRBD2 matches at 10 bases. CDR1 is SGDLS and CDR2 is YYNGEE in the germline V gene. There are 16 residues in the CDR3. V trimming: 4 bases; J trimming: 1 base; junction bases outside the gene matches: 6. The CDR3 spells CASSTGTSDGTDTQYF. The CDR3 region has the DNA TGTGCCAGCAGCACGGGGACTAGCGATGGCACAGATACGCAGTATTTT.

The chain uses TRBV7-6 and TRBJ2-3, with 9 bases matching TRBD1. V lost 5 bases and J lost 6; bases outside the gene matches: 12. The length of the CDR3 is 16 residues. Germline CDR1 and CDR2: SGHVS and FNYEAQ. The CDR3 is CASSLTRDRVSDTQYF. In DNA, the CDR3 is TGTGCCAGCAGCCTAACCCGGGACAGGGTTTCCGATACGCAGTATTTT.

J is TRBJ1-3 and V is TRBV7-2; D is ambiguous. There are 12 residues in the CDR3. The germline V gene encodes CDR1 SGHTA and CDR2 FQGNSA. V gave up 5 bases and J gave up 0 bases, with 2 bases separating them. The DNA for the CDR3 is TGTGCCAGCAGCGTCTCTGGAAACACCATATATTTT. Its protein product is CASSVSGNTIYF. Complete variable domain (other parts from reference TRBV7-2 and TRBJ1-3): GAGVSQSPSNKVTEKGKDVELRCDPISGHTALYWYRQSLGQGLEFLIYFQGNSAPDKSGLPSDRFSAERTGGSVSTLTIQRTQQEDSAVYLCASSVSGNTIYFGEGSWLTVV.

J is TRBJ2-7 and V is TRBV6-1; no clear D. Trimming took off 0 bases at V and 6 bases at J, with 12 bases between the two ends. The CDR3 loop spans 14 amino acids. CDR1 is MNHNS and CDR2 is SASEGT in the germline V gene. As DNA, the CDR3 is TGTGCCAGCAGTGAAGCGCAGGAGTTCTCCGAGCAGTACTTC. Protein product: CASSEAQEFSEQYF.

CDR3 DNA sequence: TGTGCCAGCAGGGTAGTGGGGAACACCGGGGAGCTGTTTTTT. This codes for CASRVVGNTGELFF. This chain connects TRBV2 to TRBJ2-2; D is unclear. The CDR3 runs to 14 residues. The germline CDR1 and CDR2 sequences are SNHLY and FYNNEI. V lost 6 bases and J 1 base, leaving 9 bases between the germline ends.

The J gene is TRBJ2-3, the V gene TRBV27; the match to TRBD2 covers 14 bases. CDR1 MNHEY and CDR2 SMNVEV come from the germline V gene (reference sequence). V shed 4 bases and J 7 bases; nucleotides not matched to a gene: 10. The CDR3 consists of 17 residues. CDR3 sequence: CASSSGLAGGLSYTQYF. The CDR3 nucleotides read TGTGCCAGCAGTTCCGGACTAGCGGGGGGACTGAGTTATACGCAGTATTTT.

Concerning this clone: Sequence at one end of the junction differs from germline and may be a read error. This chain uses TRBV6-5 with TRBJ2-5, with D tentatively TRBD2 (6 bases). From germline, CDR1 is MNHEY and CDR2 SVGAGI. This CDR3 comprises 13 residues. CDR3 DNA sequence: TGTGCCAGCAGCTACACGGGGGTCGCGGACTTCCACTTC. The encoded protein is CASSYTGVADFHF.

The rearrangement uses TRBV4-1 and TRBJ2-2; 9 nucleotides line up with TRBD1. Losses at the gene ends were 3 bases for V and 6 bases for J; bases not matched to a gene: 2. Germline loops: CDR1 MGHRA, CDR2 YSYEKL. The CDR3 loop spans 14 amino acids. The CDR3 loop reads CASSQDRGAGELFF. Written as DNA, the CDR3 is TGCGCCAGCAGCCAGGACAGGGGAGCCGGGGAGCTGTTTTTT.

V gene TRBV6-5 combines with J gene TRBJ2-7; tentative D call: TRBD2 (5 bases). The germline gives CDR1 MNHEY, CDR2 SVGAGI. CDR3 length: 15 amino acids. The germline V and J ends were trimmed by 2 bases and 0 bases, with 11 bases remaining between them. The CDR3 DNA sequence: TGTGCCAGCAGTTACGGTGTTAGCGTCTCCTACGAGCAGTACTTC. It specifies CASSYGVSVSYEQYF.

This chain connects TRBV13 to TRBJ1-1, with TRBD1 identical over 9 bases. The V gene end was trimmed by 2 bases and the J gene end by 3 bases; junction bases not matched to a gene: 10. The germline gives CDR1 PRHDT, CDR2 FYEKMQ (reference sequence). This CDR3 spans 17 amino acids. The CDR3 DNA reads TGTGCCAGCAGCTTAATGGGGACAGGGATCCTCGACACTGAAGCTTTCTTT. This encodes CASSLMGTGILDTEAFF.

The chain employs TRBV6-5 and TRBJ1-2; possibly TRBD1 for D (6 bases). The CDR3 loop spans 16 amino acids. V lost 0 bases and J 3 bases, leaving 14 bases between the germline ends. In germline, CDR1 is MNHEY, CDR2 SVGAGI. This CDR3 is CASSYSGGGGHYGYTF. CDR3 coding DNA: TGTGCCAGCAGTTACTCCGGGGGGGGCGGACACTATGGCTACACCTTC.

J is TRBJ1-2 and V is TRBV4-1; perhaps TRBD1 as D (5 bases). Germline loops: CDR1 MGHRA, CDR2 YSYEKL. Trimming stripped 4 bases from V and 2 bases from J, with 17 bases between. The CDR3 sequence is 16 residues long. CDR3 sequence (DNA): TGCGCCAGCAGCCCTTACCCTGCCCCAGGGAACTATGGCTACACCTTC. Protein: CASSPYPAPGNYGYTF.